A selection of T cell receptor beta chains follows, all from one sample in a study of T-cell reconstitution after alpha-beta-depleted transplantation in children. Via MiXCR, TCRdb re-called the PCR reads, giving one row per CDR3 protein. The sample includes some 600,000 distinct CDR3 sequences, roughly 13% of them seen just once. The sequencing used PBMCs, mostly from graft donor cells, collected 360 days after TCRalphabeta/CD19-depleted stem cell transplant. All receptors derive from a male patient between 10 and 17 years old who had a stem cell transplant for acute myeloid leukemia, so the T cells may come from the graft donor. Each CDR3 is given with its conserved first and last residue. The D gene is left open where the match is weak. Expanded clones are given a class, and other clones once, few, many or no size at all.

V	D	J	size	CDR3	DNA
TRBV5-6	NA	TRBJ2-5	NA	CASKGKEETQYF	TGTGCCAGCAAGGGGAAGGAAGAGACCCAGTACTTC
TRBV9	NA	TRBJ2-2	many	CASSSTARGRNTGELFF	TGTGCCAGCAGCTCAACCGCTAGGGGTAGAAACACCGGGGAGCTGTTTTTT
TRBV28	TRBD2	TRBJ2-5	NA	CASIAGPQGTQYF	TGTGCCAGCATAGCGGGACCTCAAGGGACCCAGTACTTC
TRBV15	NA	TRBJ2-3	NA	CATSRDSTVHRTDTQYF	TGTGCCACCAGCAGAGATAGTACCGTCCATCGCACAGATACGCAGTATTTT
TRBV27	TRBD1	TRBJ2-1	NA	CASSLPGQGGHEQFF	TGTGCCAGCAGTTTGCCGGGACAGGGGGGCCATGAGCAGTTCTTC
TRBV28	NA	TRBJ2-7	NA	CASSPGGSLSYEQYF	TGTGCCAGCAGCCCTGGTGGGTCCCTATCCTACGAGCAGTACTTC
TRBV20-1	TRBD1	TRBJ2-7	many	CSARFGQGVAEQYF	TGCAGTGCTAGATTTGGACAGGGTGTCGCCGAGCAGTACTTC
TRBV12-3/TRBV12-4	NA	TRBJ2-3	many	CASSPPWGDTQYF	TGTGCCAGCAGCCCACCCTGGGGAGATACGCAGTATTTT
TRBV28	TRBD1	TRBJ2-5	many	CASSSYRGTWETQYF	TGTGCCAGCAGCTCCTACAGGGGCACTTGGGAGACCCAGTACTTC
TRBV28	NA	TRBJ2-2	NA	CASSLLRRERTGELFF	TGTGCCAGCAGTTTACTAAGGAGGGAGCGTACCGGGGAGCTGTTTTTT
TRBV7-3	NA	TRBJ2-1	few	CASSSEEGSYNEQFF	TGTGCCAGCAGCAGCGAGGAGGGATCGTACAATGAGCAGTTCTTC
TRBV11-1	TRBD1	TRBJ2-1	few	CASSLDGTGGAYEQFF	TGTGCCAGCAGCTTAGACGGGACAGGGGGCGCGTATGAGCAGTTCTTC
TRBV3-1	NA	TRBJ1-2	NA	CASSYGTEYGYTF	TGTGCCAGCAGCTACGGCACTGAGTATGGCTACACCTTC
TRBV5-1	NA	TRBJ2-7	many	CASSLGAYEQYF	TGTGCCAGCAGTCTGGGGGCCTACGAGCAGTACTTC
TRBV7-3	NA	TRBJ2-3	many	CASSLIVSHTQYF	TGTGCCAGCAGCTTAATAGTTAGCCATACGCAGTATTTT
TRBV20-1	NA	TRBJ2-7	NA	CSARRYAAGPVYEQYF	TGCAGTGCTAGAAGATATGCGGCGGGACCAGTCTACGAGCAGTACTTC
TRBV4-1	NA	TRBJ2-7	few	CASSQDNPLGLYEQYF	TGCGCCAGCAGCCAAGATAACCCCTTGGGGCTCTACGAGCAGTACTTC
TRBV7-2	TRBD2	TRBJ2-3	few	CASSLRQREGPADTQYF	TGTGCCAGCAGCTTAAGGCAGCGGGAGGGCCCCGCAGATACGCAGTATTTT
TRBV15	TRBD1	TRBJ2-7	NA	CATSRGQGGDEQYF	TGTGCCACCAGCAGAGGACAGGGGGGCGACGAGCAGTACTTC
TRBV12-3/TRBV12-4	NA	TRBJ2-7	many	CASSPTKSPGTGAYEQYF	TGTGCCAGCAGTCCCACCAAGTCTCCTGGGACCGGAGCCTACGAGCAGTACTTC
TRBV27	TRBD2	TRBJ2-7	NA	CASSRLSGGRGEQYF	TGTGCCAGCTCGCGACTCAGCGGGGGGCGGGGGGAGCAGTACTTC
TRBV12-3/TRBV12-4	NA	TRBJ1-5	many	CASKLGGVQPQHF	TGTGCCAGCAAACTCGGTGGGGTTCAGCCCCAGCATTTT
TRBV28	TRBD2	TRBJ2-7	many	CASRYASGESSYEQYF	TGTGCCAGCAGGTATGCTAGCGGGGAGAGCTCCTACGAGCAGTACTTC
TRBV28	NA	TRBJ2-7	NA	CASAHTLGQYF	TGTGCCAGCGCACACACCCTGGGGCAGTACTTC
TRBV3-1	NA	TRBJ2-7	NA	CASSHSKPEPPYEQYF	TGTGCCAGCAGCCACTCCAAACCAGAACCCCCCTACGAGCAGTACTTC
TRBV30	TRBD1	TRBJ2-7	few	CAWTRGISYEQYF	TGTGCCTGGACCAGGGGGATCTCCTACGAGCAGTACTTC
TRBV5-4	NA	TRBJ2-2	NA	CASSPGGPTGELFF	TGTGCCAGCAGCCCTGGTGGGCCGACCGGGGAGCTGTTTTTT
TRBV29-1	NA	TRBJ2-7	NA	CSVEGGERYEQYF	TGCAGCGTTGAGGGCGGGGAAAGGTACGAGCAGTACTTC
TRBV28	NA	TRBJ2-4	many	CASSLRETKNIQYF	TGTGCCAGCAGTTTAAGGGAAACCAAAAACATTCAGTACTTC
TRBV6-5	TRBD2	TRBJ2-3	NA	CASSYRTSGRSTDTQYF	TGTGCCAGCAGTTACCGGACTAGCGGGAGAAGCACAGATACGCAGTATTTT
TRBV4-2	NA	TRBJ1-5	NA	CASSQELSGNQPQHF	TGTGCCAGCAGCCAAGAGTTGTCAGGTAATCAGCCCCAGCATTTT
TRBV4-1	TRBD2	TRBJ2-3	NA	CASSQDEVRLAGGPGTDTQYF	TGCGCCAGCAGCCAAGATGAAGTTCGCCTAGCGGGAGGGCCAGGCACAGATACGCAGTATTTT
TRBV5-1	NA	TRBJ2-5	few	CASSLMLSPRETQYF	TGCGCCAGCAGCTTGATGTTGTCTCCCCGGGAGACCCAGTACTTC
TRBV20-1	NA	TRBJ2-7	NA	CSLRPRGGYEQYF	TGCAGTCTCCGCCCCAGGGGAGGCTACGAGCAGTACTTC
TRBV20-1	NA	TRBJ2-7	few	CSALTGSYEQYF	TGCAGTGCTCTAACAGGGTCCTACGAGCAGTACTTC
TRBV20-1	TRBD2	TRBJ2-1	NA	CSAGRTSGSNEQFF	TGCAGTGCTGGACGGACTAGCGGGAGCAATGAGCAGTTCTTC
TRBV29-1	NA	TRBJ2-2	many	CSVEIWAPDNTGELFF	TGCAGCGTTGAGATTTGGGCACCGGACAACACCGGGGAGCTGTTTTTT
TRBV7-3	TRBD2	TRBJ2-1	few	CASSRGRASYNEQFF	TGTGCCAGCAGTCGAGGGAGGGCCAGTTACAATGAGCAGTTCTTC
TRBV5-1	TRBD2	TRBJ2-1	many	CASSLKRESVNEQFF	TGCGCCAGCAGCTTAAAGCGGGAGAGTGTCAATGAGCAGTTCTTC
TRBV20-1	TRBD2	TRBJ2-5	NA	CSASGRLAGRETQYF	TGCAGTGCGTCCGGGCGGCTAGCGGGTAGGGAGACCCAGTACTTC
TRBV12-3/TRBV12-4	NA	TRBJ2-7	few	CASSFVRQGISEQYF	TGTGCCAGCAGTTTTGTTCGGCAGGGTATCTCCGAGCAGTACTTC
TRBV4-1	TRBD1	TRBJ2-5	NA	CASSQVGGQGGETQYF	TGCGCCAGCAGCCAAGTGGGGGGACAGGGAGGAGAGACCCAGTACTTC
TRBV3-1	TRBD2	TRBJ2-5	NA	CASSQRPSGGWETQYF	TGTGCCAGCAGCCAACGGCCGTCGGGAGGGTGGGAGACCCAGTACTTC
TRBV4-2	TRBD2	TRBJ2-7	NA	CASSPTLRIAGVNNEQYF	TGTGCCAGCAGCCCGACTCTCCGGATAGCGGGAGTAAACAACGAGCAGTACTTC
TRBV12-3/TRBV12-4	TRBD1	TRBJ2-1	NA	CASSTPGQGARNEQFF	TGTGCCAGCAGTACCCCGGGACAGGGGGCTCGGAATGAGCAGTTCTTC
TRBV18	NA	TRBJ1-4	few	CASSPIGVRDVNVLEKLFF	TGTGCCAGCTCACCAATCGGGGTGAGAGACGTCAACGTTTTGGAAAAACTGTTTTTT
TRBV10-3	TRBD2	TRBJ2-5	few	CAISPTSGRTQETQYF	TGTGCCATCAGCCCAACTAGCGGGAGGACCCAAGAGACCCAGTACTTC
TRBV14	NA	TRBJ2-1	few	CASSLAYDWTANEQFF	TGTGCCAGCAGCCTAGCCTACGATTGGACAGCGAATGAGCAGTTCTTC
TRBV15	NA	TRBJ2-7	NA	CATSRGVSYEQYF	TGTGCCACCAGCAGAGGGGTTTCCTACGAGCAGTACTTC
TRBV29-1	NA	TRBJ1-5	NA	CSAGGTEGPQHF	TGCAGCGCTGGGGGGACCGAGGGGCCCCAGCATTTT
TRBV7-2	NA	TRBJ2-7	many	CASSTAYEQYF	TGTGCCAGCAGTACAGCCTACGAGCAGTACTTC